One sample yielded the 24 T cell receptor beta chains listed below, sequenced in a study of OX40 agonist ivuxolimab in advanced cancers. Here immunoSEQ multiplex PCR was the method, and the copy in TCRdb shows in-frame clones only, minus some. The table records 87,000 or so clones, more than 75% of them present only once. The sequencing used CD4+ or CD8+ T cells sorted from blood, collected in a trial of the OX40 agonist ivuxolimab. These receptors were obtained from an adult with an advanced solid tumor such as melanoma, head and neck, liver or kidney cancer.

The CDR3 DNA reads TGTGCCAGCAGTTCAGCCGGGGCGGGGCCCTACGAGCAGTACTTC. Translating gives CASSSAGAGPYEQYF. V usage is TRBV6-6 and J usage is TRBJ2-7; tentative D call: TRBD2 (6 bases). This CDR3 is built from 15 residues. In germline, CDR1 is MNHNY, CDR2 SVGAGI (reference sequence). With 4 bases removed from V and 2 bases from J, the gap between germline ends came to 15 bases.

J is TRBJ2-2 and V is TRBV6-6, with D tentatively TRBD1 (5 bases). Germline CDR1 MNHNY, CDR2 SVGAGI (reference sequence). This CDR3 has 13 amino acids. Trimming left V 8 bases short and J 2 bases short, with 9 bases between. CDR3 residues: CASGADNTGELFF. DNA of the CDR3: TGTGCCAGCGGGGCGGACAACACCGGGGAGCTGTTTTTT.

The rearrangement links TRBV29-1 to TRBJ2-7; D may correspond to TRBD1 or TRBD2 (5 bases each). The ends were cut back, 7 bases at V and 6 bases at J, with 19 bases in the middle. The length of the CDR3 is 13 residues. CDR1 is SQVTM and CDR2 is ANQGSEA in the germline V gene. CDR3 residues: CSAAWGRRGEQYF. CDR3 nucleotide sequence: TGCAGCGCCGCATGGGGACGTCGGGGCGAGCAGTACTTC.

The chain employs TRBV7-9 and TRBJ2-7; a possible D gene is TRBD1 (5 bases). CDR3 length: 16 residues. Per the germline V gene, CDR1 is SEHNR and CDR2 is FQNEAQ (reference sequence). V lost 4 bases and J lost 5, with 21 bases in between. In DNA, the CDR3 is TGTGCCAGCAGCTCGAGACAGTCGGCCCTGTCTAACGAGCAGTACTTC. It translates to CASSSRQSALSNEQYF.

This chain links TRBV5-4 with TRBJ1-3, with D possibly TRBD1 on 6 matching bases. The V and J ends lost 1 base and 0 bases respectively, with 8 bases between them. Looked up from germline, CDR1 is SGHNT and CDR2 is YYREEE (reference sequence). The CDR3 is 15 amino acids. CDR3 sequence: CASSLKGGSGNTIYF. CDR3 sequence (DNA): TGTGCCAGCAGCTTGAAGGGGGGCTCTGGAAACACCATATATTTT.

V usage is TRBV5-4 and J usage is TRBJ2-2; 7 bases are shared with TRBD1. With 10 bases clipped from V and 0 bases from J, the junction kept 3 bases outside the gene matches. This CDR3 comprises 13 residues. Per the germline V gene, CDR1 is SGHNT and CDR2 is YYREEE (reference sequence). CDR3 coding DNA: TGTGCCCTAGGGGGCGCGAACACCGGGGAGCTGTTTTTT. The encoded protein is CALGGANTGELFF.

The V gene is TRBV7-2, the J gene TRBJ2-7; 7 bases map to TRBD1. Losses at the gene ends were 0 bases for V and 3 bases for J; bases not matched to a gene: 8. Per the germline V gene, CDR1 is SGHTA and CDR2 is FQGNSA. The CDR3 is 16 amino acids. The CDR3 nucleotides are TGTGCCAGCAGCTTAGCTCAGACAGGGTACCGCTACGAGCAGTACTTC. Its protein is CASSLAQTGYRYEQYF.

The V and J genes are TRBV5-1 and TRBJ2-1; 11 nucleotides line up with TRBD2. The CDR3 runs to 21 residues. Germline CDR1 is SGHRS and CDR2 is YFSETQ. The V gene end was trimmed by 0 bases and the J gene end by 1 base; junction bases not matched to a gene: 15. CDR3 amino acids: CASSLESLAGGPVVSYNEQFF. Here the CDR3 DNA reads TGCGCCAGCAGCTTGGAATCGCTAGCGGGGGGTCCTGTCGTTTCCTACAATGAGCAGTTCTTC.

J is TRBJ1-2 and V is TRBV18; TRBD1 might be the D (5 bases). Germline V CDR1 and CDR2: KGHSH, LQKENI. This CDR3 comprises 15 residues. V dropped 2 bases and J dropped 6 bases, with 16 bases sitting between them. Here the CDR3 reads CASSPVGGAGNGYTF. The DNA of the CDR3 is TGTGCCAGCTCACCAGTGGGGGGAGCTGGCAATGGCTACACCTTC.

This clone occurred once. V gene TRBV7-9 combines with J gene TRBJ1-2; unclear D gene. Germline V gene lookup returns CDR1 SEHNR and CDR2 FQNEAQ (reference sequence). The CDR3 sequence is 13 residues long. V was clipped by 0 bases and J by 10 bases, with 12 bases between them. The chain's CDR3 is CASSLASSPYYTF. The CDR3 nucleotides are TGTGCCAGCAGCTTAGCTAGCTCCCCCTACTACACCTTC.

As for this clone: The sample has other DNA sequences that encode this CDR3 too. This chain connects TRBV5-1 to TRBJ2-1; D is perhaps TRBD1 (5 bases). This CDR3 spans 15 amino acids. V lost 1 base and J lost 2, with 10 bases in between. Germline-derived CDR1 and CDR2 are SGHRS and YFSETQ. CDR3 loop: CASSLKRGTYNEQFF. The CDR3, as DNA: TGCGCCAGCAGCTTGAAAAGGGGTACCTACAATGAGCAGTTCTTC.

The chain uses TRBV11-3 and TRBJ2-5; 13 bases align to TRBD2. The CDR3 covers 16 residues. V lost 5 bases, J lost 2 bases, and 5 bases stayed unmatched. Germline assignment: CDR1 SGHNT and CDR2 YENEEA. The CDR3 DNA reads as TGTGCCAGCAGCCCCGGACTAGCGGGAGTTCAAGAGACCCAGTACTTC. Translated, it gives CASSPGLAGVQETQYF.

The CDR3 is CASRNLAGGPNEQFF. DNA of the CDR3: TGTGCCAGCAGAAACCTAGCGGGGGGGCCCAATGAGCAGTTCTTC. This chain uses TRBV7-6 with TRBJ2-1; 12 bases line up with TRBD2. The CDR3 runs 15 residues. The germline gives CDR1 SGHVS, CDR2 FNYEAQ. V lost 6 bases to trimming and J lost 6 bases; unmatched junction nucleotides: 6.

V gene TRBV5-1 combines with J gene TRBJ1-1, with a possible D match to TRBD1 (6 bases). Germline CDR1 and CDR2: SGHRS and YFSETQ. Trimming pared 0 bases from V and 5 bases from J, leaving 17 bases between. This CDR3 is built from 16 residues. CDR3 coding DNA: TGCGCCAGCAGCTTGGCCCGCGAAGGGGGTGGGACTGAAGCTTTCTTT. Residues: CASSLAREGGGTEAFF. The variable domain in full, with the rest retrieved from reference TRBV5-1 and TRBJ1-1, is KAGVTQTPRYLIKTRGQQVTLSCSPISGHRSVSWYQQTPGQGLQFLFEYFSETQRNKGNFPGRFSGRQFSNSRSEMNVSTLELGDSALYLCASSLAREGGGTEAFFGQGTRLTVV.

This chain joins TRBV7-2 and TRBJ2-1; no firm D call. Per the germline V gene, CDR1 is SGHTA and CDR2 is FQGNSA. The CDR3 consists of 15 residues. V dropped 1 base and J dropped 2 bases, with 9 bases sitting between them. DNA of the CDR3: TGTGCCAGCAGCTTAGAAGCACAGCCCTACAATGAGCAGTTCTTC. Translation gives CASSLEAQPYNEQFF.

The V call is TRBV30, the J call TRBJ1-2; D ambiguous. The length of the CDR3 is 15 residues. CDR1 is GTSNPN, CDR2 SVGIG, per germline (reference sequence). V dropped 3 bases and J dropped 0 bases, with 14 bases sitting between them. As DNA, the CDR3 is TGTGCCTGGAGGCTCTCCCCAGCTCCTAACTATGGCTACACCTTC. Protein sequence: CAWRLSPAPNYGYTF.

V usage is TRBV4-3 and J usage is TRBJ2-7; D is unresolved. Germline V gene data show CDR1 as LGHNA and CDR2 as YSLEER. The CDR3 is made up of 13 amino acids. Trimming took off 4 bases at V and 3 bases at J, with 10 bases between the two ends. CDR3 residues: CASSLVLNYEQYF. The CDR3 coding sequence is TGCGCCAGCAGCCTGGTCCTGAACTACGAGCAGTACTTC.

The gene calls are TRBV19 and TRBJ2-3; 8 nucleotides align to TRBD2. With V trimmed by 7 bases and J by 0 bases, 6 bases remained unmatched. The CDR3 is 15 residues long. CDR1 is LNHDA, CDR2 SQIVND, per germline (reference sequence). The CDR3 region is CASTATGGSTDTQYF. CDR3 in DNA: TGTGCCAGTACTGCGACGGGGGGGAGCACAGATACGCAGTATTTT.

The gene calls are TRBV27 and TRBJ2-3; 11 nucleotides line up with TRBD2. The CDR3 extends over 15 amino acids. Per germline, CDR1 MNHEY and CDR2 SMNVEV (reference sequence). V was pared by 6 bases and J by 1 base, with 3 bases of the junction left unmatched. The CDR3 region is CASRVTSGGTDTQYF. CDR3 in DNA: TGTGCCAGCAGGGTGACTAGCGGGGGCACAGATACGCAGTATTTT.

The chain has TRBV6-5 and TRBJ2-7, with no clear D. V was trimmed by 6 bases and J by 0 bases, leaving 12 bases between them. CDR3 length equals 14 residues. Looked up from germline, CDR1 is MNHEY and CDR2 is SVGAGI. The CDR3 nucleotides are TGTGCCAGCAGCGGCAGGTCTATCTCCTACGAGCAGTACTTC. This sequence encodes CASSGRSISYEQYF.

The CDR3 reads CASSAPDRGQSDTQYF. In DNA, the CDR3 is TGCGCCAGCAGCGCCCCGGACAGGGGGCAATCAGATACGCAGTATTTT. The genes are TRBV10-2 and TRBJ2-3, with 11 bases identical to TRBD1. This CDR3 region has 16 residues. With V trimmed by 6 bases and J by 4 bases, 9 bases remained unmatched. Germline lookup yields CDR1 WSHSY and CDR2 SAAADI.

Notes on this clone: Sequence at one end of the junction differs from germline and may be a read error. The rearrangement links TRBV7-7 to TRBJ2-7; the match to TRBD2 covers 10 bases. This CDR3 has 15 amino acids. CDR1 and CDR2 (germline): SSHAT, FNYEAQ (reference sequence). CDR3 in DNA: TGTGCTAGCAGCTTAGGGAGCGGGGGGGTATACGAGCAGTACTTC. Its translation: CASSLGSGGVYEQYF.

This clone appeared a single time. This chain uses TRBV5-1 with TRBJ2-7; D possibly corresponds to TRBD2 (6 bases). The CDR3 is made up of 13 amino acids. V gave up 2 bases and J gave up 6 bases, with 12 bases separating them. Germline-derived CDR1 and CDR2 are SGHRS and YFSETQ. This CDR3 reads CASSFGGVGEQYF. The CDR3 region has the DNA TGCGCCAGCAGCTTTGGAGGGGTGGGCGAGCAGTACTTC.

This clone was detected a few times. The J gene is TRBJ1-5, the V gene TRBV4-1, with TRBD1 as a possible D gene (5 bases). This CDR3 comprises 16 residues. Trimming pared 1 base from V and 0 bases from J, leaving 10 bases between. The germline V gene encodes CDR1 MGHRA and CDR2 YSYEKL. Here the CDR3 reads CASSQGLGLSNQPQHF. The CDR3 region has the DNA TGCGCCAGCAGCCAAGGTTTGGGGCTTAGCAATCAGCCCCAGCATTTT.